The clone carrying this TCR beta chain was seen only once. The sample belongs to a study of blood T cell repertoires in COVID-19. In the study overall: Sites across the United States, Italy and Spain contributed samples from acute and convalescent COVID-19. PBMCs, B-cell-depleted T cells, or T cells provided the cDNA or gDNA that made up the material.

Original processing notes: Reference gene primer amplification in the assay estimated nucleated cell counts. Assay used: immunoSEQ multiplex PCR; TCRdb lists only in-frame clones, some missing. V, J and clone size are taken as reported in that table, and D and trimming were inferred from the DNA itself. The table records around 220,000 clones, around 85% of them present only once. Specimen: peripheral blood. The sequence was obtained from a human donor in a cohort sampled during active COVID-19.

The CDR3 DNA is TGTGCCAGCAGCTTGAGACAGGGAGGCTATGGCTACACCTTC. Translated: CASSLRQGGYGYTF. The chain uses TRBV5-6 and TRBJ1-2; 7 bases align to TRBD1. From germline, CDR1 is SGHDT and CDR2 YYEEEE. The V and J ends lost 1 base and 4 bases, in that order; junction bases with no gene match: 4. The CDR3 contains 14 residues. Based on the CDR3 plus reference TRBV5-6 and TRBJ1-2, the full variable domain is DAGVTQSPTHLIKTRGQQVTLRCSPKSGHDTVSWYQQALGQGPQFIFQYYEEEERQRGNFPDRFSGHQFPNYSSELNVNALLLGDSALYLCASSLRQGGYGYTFGSGTRLTVV.